This T cell receptor beta chain was identified during a study of blood T cells in healthy people across ages. This clonotype has a count of ten or more. Unmatched junction bases numbered 3, after V lost 5 bases and J lost 2 bases. From germline, CDR1 is DFQATT and CDR2 SNEGSKA (reference sequence). This CDR3 contains 13 residues. A second PCR of roughly 7 to 11 cycles used a sample-barcoded 5' primer and a J-beta primer mix. A single record per CDR3 protein comes from TCRdb applying MiXCR to the 5' RACE reads. The sample includes hundreds of thousands of distinct CDR3 sequences, around 32% of them seen just once.

The sample comprised blood. J is TRBJ2-3 and V is TRBV20-1, with TRBD1 identical over 8 bases. This sequence was found in a woman older than 75 in good health. This CDR3 is CSADRGFTDTQYF. For the CDR3, the DNA is TGCAGTGCTGACAGGGGCTTCACAGATACGCAGTATTTT.